This record concerns one TCR beta chain sequence. Participant age was roughly 18 to 100 years, and participants resided in approximately 24 US areas. The data were taken from a study of blood T cell repertoires in COVID-19. The wider study: The United States, Italy and Spain were the sources of the acute and convalescent COVID-19 samples. T cells, B-cell-depleted T cells, or PBMCs provided the cDNA or gDNA that served as material.

With 3 bases removed from V and 2 bases from J, the gap between germline ends came to 8 bases. The CDR3 sequence is 14 residues long. The germline CDR1 and CDR2 sequences are LNHDA and SQIVND (reference sequence). Methods used by the authors: Scientists estimated how many nucleated cells there were by amplifying reference gene primers. Assay: immunoSEQ multiplex PCR; the TCRdb copy retains only in-frame clones and omits some. V and J calls and clone size are copied from that table; D and trimming were computed from the DNA. The data contain 200,000 to 250,000 clones, 90% of them seen just once; the ten biggest clones take up roughly 15%.

Sequencing input: PBMCs or T cells enriched from blood (not recorded which). This receptor was obtained from a man younger than 45 who had been exposed to COVID-19. The gene calls are TRBV19 and TRBJ1-3; D gene uncertain. CDR3 DNA sequence: TGTGCCAGTAGTATCTCCGTAACTGGAAACACCATATATTTT. Its translation: CASSISVTGNTIYF.